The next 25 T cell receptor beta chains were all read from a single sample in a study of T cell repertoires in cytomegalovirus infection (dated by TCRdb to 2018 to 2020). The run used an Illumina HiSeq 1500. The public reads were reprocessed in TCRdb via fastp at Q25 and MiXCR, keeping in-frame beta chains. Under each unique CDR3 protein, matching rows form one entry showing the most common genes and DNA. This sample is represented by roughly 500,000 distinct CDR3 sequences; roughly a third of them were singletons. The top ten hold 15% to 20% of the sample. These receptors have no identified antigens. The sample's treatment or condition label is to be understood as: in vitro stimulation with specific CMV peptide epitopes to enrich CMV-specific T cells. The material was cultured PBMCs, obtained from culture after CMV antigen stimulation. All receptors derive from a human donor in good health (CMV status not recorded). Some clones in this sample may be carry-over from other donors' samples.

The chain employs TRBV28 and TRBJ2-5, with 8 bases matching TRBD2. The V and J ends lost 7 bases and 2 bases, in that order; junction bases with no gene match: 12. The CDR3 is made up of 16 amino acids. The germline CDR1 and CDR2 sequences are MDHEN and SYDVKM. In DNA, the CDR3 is TGTGCCAGCACGCCTTCGACTAGCGTCCCTCAAGAGACCCAGTACTTC. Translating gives CASTPSTSVPQETQYF.

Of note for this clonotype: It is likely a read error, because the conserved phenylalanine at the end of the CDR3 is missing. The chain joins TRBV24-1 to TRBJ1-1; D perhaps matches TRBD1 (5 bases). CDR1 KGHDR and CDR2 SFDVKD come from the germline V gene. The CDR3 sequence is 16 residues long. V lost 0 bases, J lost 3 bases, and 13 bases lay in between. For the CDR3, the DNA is TGTGCCACCAGTGATTTGCAATCCCCGGGGGACACTGAAGCTTTCGTT. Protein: CATSDLQSPGDTEAFV.

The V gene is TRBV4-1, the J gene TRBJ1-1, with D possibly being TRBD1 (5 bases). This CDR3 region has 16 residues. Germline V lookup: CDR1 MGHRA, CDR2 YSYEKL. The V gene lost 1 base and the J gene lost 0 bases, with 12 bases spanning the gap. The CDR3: CASSQAEGRMNTEAFF. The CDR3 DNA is TGCGCCAGCAGCCAAGCAGAGGGGAGGATGAACACTGAAGCTTTCTTT.

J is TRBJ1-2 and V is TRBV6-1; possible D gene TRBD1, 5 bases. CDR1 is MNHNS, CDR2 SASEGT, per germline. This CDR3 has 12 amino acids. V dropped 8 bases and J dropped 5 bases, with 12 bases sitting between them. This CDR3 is CASGGLKYGYTF. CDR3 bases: TGTGCCAGCGGGGGACTGAAGTATGGCTACACCTTC.

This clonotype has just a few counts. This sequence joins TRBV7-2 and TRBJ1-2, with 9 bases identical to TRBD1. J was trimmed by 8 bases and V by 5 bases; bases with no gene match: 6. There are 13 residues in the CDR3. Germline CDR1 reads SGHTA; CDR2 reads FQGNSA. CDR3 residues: CASSQGQGMGYTF. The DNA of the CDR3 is TGTGCCAGCAGCCAGGGACAGGGAATGGGCTACACCTTC.

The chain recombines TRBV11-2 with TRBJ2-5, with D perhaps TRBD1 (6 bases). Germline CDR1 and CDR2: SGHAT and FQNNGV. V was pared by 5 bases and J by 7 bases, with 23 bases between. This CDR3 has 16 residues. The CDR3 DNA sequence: TGTGCCAGCAGCATAGCTATGTTTTGGGGGCCTGGGACCCAGTACTTC. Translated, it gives CASSIAMFWGPGTQYF.

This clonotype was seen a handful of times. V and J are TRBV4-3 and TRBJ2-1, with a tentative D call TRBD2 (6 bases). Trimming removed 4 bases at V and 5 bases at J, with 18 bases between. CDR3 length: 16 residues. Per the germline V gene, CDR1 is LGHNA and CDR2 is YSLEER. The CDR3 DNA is TGCGCCAGCAGCCTCTGGGTTGTTAGCGGTAACAATGAGCAGTTCTTC. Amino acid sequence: CASSLWVVSGNNEQFF.

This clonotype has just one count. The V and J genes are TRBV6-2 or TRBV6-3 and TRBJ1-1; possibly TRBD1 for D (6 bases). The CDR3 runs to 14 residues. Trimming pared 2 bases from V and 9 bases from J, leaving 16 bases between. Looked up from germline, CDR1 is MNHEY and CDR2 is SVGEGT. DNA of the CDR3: TGTGCCAGCAGTTACGCCGTGACAGGAGGTAAAGCTTTCTTT. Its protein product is CASSYAVTGGKAFF.

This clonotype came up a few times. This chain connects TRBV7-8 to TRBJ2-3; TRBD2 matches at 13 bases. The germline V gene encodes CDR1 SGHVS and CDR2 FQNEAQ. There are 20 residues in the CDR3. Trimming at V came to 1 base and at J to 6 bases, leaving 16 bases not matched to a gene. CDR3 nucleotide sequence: TGTGCCAGCAGCTTAGAAGGACTAGCGGGAGTTCGGTTTTCTTCGGATACGCAGTATTTT. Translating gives CASSLEGLAGVRFSSDTQYF. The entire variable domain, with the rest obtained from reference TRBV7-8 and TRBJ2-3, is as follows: GAGVSQSPRYKVAKRGQDVALRCDPISGHVSLFWYQQALGQGPEFLTYFQNEAQLDKSGLPSDRFFAERPEGSVSTLKIQRTQQEDSAVYLCASSLEGLAGVRFSSDTQYFGPGTRLTVL.

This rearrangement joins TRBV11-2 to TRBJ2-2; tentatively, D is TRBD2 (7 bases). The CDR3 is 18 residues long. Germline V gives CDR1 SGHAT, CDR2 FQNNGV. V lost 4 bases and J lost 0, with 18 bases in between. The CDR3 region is CASSSGASGSANTGELFF. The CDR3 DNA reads TGTGCCAGCAGCTCAGGGGCTAGCGGTAGCGCGAACACCGGGGAGCTGTTTTTT.

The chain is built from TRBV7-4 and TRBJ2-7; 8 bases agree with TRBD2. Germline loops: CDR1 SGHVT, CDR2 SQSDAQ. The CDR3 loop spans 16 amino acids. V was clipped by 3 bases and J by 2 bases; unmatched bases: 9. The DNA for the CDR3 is TGTGCCAGCAGCTTTGTTGGGACTAGTAATCCCTACGAGCAGTACTTC. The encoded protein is CASSFVGTSNPYEQYF.

CDR3: CASSYRVGSIYEQYF. The CDR3 nucleotides are TGTGCCAGCAGTTACCGAGTGGGGTCAATCTACGAGCAGTACTTC. This rearrangement joins TRBV6-5 to TRBJ2-7; D unclear. The CDR3 length is 15 residues. V was trimmed by 2 bases and J by 3 bases, leaving 14 bases between them. Germline V CDR1 and CDR2: MNHEY, SVGAGI.

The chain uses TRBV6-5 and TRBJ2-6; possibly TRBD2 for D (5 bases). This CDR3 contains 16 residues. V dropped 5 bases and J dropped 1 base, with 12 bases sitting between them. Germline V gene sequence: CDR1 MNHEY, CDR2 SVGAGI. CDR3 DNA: TGTGCCAGCAGTCCTTACGGGGATTCTGGGGCCAACGTCCTGACTTTC. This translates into CASSPYGDSGANVLTF.

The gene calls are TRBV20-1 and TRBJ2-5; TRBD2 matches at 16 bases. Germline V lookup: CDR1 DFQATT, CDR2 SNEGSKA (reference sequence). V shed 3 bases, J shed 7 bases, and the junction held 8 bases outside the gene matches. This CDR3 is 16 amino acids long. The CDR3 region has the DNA TGCAGTGCTAGTCCCGGGACTAGCGGGAGGGACTGGACCCAGTACTTC. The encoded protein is CSASPGTSGRDWTQYF.

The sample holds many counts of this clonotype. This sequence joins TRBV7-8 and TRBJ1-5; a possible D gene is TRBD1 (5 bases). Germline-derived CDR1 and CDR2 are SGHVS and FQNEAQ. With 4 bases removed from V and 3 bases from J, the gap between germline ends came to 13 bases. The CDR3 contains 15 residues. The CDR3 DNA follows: TGTGCCAGCAGCTCGCAGGGATTTAACAATCAGCCCCAGCATTTT. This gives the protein CASSSQGFNNQPQHF.

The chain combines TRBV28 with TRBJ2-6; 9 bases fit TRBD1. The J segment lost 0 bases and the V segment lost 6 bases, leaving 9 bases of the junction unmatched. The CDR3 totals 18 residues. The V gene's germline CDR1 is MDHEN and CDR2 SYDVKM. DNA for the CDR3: TGTGCCAGCAGCCTCCCGGGACAGGGAATCTCTGGGGCCAACGTCCTGACTTTC. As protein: CASSLPGQGISGANVLTF. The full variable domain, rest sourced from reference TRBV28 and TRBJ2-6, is DVKVTQSSRYLVKRTGEKVFLECVQDMDHENMFWYRQDPGLGLRLIYFSYDVKMKEKGDIPEGYSVSREKKERFSLILESASTNQTSMYLCASSLPGQGISGANVLTFGAGSRLTVL.

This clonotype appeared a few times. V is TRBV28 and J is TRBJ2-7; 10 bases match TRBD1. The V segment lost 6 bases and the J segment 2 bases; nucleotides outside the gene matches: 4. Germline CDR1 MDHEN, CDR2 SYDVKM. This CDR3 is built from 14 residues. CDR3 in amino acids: CASSTGQGAYEQYF. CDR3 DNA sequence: TGTGCCAGCAGCACAGGACAGGGGGCCTACGAGCAGTACTTC.

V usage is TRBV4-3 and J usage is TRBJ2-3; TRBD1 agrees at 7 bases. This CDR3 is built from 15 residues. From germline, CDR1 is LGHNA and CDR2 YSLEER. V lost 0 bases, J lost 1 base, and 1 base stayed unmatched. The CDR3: CASSQDTGGTDTQYF. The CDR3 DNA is TGCGCCAGCAGCCAAGACACAGGGGGCACAGATACGCAGTATTTT.

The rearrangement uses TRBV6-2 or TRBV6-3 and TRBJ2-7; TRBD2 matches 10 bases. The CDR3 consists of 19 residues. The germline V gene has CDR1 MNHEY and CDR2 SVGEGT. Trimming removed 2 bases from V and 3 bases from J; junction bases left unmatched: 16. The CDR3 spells CASSYPLGLAGVTYYEQYF. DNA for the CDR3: TGTGCCAGCAGTTACCCTCTCGGGCTAGCGGGAGTAACCTACTACGAGCAGTACTTC.

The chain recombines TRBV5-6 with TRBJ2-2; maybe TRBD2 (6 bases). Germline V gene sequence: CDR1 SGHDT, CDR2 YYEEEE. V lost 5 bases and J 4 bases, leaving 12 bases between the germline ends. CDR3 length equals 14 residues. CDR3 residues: CASRPGTLTGELFF. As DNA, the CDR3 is TGTGCCAGCAGACCTGGGACTCTCACCGGGGAGCTGTTTTTT.

The CDR3 DNA follows: TGCAGTGCTAGAGGGAGTATGAGGACTAGCGGGCGCTACAATGAGCAGTTCTTC. It translates to CSARGSMRTSGRYNEQFF. J is TRBJ2-1 and V is TRBV20-1; TRBD2 agrees at 11 bases. The V and J ends lost 1 base and 3 bases, in that order; junction bases with no gene match: 11. The germline V gene has CDR1 DFQATT and CDR2 SNEGSKA (reference sequence). The CDR3 length is 18 residues.

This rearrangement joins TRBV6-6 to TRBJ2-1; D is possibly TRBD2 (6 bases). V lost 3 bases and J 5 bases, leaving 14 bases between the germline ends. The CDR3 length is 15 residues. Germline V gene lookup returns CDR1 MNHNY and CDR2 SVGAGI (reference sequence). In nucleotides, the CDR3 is TGTGCCAGCAGTTATTTCGCCGGGACTGACAATGAGCAGTTCTTC. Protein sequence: CASSYFAGTDNEQFF.

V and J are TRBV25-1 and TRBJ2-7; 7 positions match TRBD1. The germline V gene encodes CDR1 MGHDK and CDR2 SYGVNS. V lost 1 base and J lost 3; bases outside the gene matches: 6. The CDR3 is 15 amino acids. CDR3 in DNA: TGTGCCAGCAGTGAATCCGGGACAGACAACTACGAGCAGTACTTC. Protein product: CASSESGTDNYEQYF.

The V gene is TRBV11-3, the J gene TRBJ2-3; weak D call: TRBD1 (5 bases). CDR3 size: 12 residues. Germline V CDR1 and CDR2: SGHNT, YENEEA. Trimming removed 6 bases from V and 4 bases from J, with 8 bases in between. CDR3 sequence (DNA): TGTGCCAGCAGGAACAGGCCAGATACGCAGTATTTT. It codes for CASRNRPDTQYF.

The CDR3 bases are TGTGCCAGCAGTTTATACAGTTCTAACTATGGCTACACCTTC. Its translation is CASSLYSSNYGYTF. J is TRBJ1-2 and V is TRBV12-3 or TRBV12-4; D remains unclear. The V end lost 2 bases, the J end lost 0 bases, and 7 bases lay between the germline ends. CDR3 length equals 14 residues.